This entry describes one TCR beta chain. These data come from a study of blood T cell repertoires in COVID-19. For the study at large: Italy, Spain and the United States were the sources of the convalescent and acute COVID-19 samples. T cells, B-cell-depleted T cells, or PBMCs supplied cDNA or gDNA.

Per the authors' pipeline: Amplifying reference gene primers gave estimates of nucleated cell counts. The protocol was immunoSEQ multiplex PCR, while the TCRdb copy is restricted to in-frame clones and leaves out a portion. V and J calls and clone size come straight from that table; D and trimming were deduced from the DNA. The table has over 300,000 clones, 83% seen once; the top ten hold about 1.2%. Germline CDR1 is SGHKS and CDR2 is YYEKEE (reference sequence). The CDR3 is 17 amino acids. Trimming removed 0 bases at V and 6 bases at J, with 21 bases between. The chain links TRBV5-5 to TRBJ1-1; no firm D call. Material for sequencing was peripheral blood. This receptor was obtained from a woman in her forties or fifties with acute or convalescent COVID-19. The CDR3 region has the DNA TGTGCCAGCAGCTTGGCCCAAATGAAGGAGGCCCGCCCTGAAGCTTTCTTT. It specifies CASSLAQMKEARPEAFF.